This TCR beta chain was retrieved from a study of identical twins. Using its own MiXCR run on the 5' RACE reads, TCRdb lists one record per CDR3 protein. Among 400,000 to 550,000 distinct CDR3 sequences listed, less than 25% were seen once. There are 15 residues in the CDR3. With 0 bases clipped from V and 6 bases from J, the junction kept 8 bases outside the gene matches. Germline lookup yields CDR1 SGHRS and CDR2 YFSETQ. This same sample was also part of a study on T cells expressing NK-cell markers. From that study: The leading position in the CD3+CD56-NKG2C+ fraction of several donors also went to these clonotypes.

V gene TRBV5-1 combines with J gene TRBJ2-7; 8 nucleotides align to TRBD1. The specimen sequenced was CD4+ T cells sorted from blood. This clonotype was sampled from a woman aged 18-35 years in good health. The CDR3 DNA reads TGCGCCAGCAGCTTGGCTGCTGACAGGGGTCTCGAGCAGTACTTC. Protein product: CASSLAADRGLEQYF.